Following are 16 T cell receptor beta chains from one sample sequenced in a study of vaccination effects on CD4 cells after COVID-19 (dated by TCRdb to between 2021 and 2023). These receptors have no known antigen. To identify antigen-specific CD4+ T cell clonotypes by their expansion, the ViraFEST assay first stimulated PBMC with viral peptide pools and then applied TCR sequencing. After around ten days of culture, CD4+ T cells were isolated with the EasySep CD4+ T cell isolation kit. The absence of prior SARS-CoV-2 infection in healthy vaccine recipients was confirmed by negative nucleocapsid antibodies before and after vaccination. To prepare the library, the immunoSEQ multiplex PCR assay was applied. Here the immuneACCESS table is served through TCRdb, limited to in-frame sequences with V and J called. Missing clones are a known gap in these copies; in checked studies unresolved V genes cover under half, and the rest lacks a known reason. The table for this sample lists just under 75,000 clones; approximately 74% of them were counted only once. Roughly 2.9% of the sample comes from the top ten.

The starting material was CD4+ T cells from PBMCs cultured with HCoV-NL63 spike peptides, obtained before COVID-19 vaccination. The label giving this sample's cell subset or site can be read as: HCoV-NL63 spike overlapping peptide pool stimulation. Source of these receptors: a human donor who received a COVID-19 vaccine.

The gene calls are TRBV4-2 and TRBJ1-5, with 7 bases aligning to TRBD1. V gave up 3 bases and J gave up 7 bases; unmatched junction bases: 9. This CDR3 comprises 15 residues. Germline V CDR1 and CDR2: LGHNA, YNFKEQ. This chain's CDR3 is CASSQENRGGQPQHF. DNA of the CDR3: TGTGCCAGCAGCCAGGAAAACAGGGGAGGGCAGCCCCAGCATTTT.

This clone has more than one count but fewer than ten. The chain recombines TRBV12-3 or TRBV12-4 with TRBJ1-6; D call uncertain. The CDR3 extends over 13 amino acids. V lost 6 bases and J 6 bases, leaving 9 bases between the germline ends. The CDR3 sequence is CASSHGLNSPLHF. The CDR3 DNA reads TGTGCCAGCAGCCATGGCCTTAATTCACCCCTCCACTTT.

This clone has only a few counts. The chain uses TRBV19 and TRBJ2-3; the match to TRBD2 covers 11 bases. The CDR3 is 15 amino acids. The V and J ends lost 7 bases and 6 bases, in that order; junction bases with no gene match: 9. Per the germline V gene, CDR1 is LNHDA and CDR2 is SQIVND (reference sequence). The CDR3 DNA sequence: TGTGCCAGTACTGATAGCGGGGGGGCTCGGGATACGCAGTATTTT. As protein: CASTDSGGARDTQYF. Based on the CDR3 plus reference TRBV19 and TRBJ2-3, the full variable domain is DGGITQSPKYLFRKEGQNVTLSCEQNLNHDAMYWYRQDPGQGLRLIYYSQIVNDFQKGDIAEGYSVSREKKESFPLTVTSAQKNPTAFYLCASTDSGGARDTQYFGPGTRLTVL.

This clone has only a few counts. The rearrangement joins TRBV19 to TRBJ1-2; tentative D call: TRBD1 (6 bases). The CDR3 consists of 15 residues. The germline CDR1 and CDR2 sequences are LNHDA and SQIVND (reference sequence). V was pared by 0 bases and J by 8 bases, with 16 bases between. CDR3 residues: CASSIERSGARGYTF. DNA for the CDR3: TGTGCCAGTAGTATAGAGCGGTCAGGGGCACGGGGCTACACCTTC.

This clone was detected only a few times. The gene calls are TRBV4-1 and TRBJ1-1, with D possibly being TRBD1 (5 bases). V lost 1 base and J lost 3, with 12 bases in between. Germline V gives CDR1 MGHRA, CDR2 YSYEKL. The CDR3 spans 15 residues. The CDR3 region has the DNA TGCGCCAGCAGCCAAGTGAGGGGAAAGTACACTGAAGCTTTCTTT. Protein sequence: CASSQVRGKYTEAFF.

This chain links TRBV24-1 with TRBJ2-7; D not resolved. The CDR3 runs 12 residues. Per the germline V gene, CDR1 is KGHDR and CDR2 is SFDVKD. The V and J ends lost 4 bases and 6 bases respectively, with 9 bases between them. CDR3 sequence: CATSEQQFEQYV. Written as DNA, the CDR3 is TGTGCCACCAGTGAACAACAGTTCGAGCAGTACGTC.

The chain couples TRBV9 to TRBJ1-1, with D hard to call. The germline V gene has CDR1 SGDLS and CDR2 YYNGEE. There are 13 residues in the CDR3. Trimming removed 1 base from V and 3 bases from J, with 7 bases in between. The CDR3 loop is CASSVSPDTEAFF. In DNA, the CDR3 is TGTGCCAGCAGCGTATCCCCGGACACTGAAGCTTTCTTT.

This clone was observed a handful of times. The CDR3 DNA reads TGCAGCGTTGACAGGGACACCGCTAACTATGGCTACACCTTC. This encodes CSVDRDTANYGYTF. The chain joins TRBV29-1 to TRBJ1-2; a weak D match, TRBD1 (6 bases). From germline, CDR1 is SQVTM and CDR2 ANQGSEA. Deletions cut 3 bases from V and 0 bases from J, with 11 bases between. The CDR3 runs 14 residues. Combining the CDR3 with reference TRBV29-1 and TRBJ1-2 gives the whole variable domain SAVISQKPSRDICQRGTSLTIQCQVDSQVTMMFWYRQQPGQSLTLIATANQGSEATYESGFVIDKFPISRPNLTFSTLTVSNMSPEDSSIYLCSVDRDTANYGYTFGSGTRLTVV.

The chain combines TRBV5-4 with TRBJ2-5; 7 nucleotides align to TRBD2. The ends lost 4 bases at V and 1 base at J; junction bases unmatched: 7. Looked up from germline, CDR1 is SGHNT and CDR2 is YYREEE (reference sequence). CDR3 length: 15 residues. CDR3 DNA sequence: TGTGCCAGCAGCGCCCGACTAGCTCCCCAAGAGACCCAGTACTTC. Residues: CASSARLAPQETQYF.

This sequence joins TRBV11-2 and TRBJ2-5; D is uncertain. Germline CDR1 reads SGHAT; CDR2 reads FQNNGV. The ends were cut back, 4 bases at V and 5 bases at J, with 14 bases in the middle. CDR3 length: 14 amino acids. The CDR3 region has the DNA TGTGCCAGCAGCTCCCTTAACCTAGTGGAGACCCAGTACTTC. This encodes CASSSLNLVETQYF.

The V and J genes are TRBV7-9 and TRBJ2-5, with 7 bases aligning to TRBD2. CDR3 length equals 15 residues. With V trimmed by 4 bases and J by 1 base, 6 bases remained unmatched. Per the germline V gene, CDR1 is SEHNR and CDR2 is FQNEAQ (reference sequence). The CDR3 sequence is CASSSRPGGQETQYF. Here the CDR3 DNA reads TGTGCCAGCAGCTCCCGCCCGGGGGGCCAAGAGACCCAGTACTTC.

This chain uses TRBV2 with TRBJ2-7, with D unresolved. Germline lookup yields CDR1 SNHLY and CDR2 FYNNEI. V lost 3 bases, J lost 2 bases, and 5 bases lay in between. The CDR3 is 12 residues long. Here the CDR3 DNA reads TGTGCCAGCAGTGATATGACCTACGAGCAGTACGTC. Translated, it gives CASSDMTYEQYV.

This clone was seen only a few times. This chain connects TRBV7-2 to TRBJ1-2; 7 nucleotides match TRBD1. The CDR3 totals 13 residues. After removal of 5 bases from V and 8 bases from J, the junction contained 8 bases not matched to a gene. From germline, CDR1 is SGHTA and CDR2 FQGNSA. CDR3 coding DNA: TGTGCCAGCAGCCTAGGGGGCTTTGGGGGCTACACCTTC. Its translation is CASSLGGFGGYTF.

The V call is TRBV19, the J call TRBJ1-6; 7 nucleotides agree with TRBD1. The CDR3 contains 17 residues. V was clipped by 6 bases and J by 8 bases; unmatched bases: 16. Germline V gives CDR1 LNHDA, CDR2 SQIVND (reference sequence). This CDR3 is CASSTIPRDSAYSPLHF. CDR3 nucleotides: TGTGCCAGTAGCACTATCCCTCGGGACAGCGCTTATTCACCCCTCCACTTT.

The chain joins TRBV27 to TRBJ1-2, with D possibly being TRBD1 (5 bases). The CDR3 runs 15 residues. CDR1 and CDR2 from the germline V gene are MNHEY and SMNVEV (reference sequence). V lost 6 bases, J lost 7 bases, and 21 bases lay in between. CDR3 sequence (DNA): TGTGCCAGCAGCGCCGGGGGGGAAGGGAGGGTTGGCTACACCTTC. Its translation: CASSAGGEGRVGYTF.

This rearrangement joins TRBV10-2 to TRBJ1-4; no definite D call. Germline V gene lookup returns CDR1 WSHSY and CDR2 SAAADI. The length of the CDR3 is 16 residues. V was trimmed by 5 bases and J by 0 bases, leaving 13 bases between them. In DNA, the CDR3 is TGCGCCAGCAGTTGGTCATACGTATCAACTAATGAAAAACTGTTTTTT. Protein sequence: CASSWSYVSTNEKLFF.